The clone carrying this T cell receptor (beta chain) was seen just once. Its antigen remains unknown. cDNA libraries for TCR beta contained unique molecular identifiers. The T cell input of roughly 1 to 11 million gave a few hundred thousand cDNA molecules. TCRdb re-derived calls from the PCR reads in MiXCR, one entry per CDR3 protein. The sample records hundreds of thousands of distinct CDR3 sequences, 25% to 30% being singletons. The length of the CDR3 is 17 residues. In germline, CDR1 is LNHNV, CDR2 YYDKDF (reference sequence). The ends lost 0 bases at V and 6 bases at J; junction bases unmatched: 11. The source of the sample is a study of post-analysis software for immune sequencing data. About the study: Multiple sclerosis in the patients followed relapsing-remitting, secondary progressive and progressive-relapsing courses. The study, taken as a whole, reports: The study found TRBV5-6, TRBV5-1 and TRBV20-1 among roughly 5 TRBV segments more frequent in patients than controls.

The sequence derives from a girl aged 5-17 years with multiple sclerosis. Sequenced: blood. The rearrangement uses TRBV15 and TRBJ2-7; 10 bases are shared with TRBD2. For the CDR3, the DNA is TGTGCCACCAGCAGAGATCTGGTGGCTAGCGGGAGCAGCGAGCAGTACTTC. Its protein product is CATSRDLVASGSSEQYF.